This is a list of T cell receptor beta chains from one sample in a study of blood T cell repertoires in COVID-19. This table comes from immunoSEQ multiplex PCR, and its TCRdb copy is limited to in-frame clones, with some not included. Among about 200,000 clones listed, more than 70% were seen once. What was sequenced was peripheral blood. The receptors come from a human donor in a cohort sampled during active COVID-19. The CDR3 runs from the conserved cysteine through the conserved F or W. The D gene is left open where the match is weak. Rows give clone size only sometimes, using once, few, many, or a class for an expanded clone.

>.|TRBV4-2|TRBJ2-4|.
TGTGCCAGCAGCCAAGGACAGGTAAAAAACATTCAGTACTTC
CASSQGQVKNIQYF
>once|TRBV5-1|TRBJ2-7|TRBD2
TGCGCCAGCAGCTTGGAGGGGCTAGCGGGGGGCCCCCAGGGGGAGCAGTACTTC
CASSLEGLAGGPQGEQYF
>.|TRBV19|TRBJ1-2|.
TGTGCCAGTAGTATTGAAAGCAGGGGTGGCTACACCTTC
CASSIESRGGYTF
>.|TRBV18|TRBJ2-1|TRBD2
TGTGCCAGCTCACCGGTCGGGGGGTTTCGGTCGGAGTTCTTC
CASSPVGGFRSEFF
>.|TRBV6-5|TRBJ1-5|.
TGTGCCAGCAGTTACTTACCCCAGGATGATCAGCCCCAGCATTTT
CASSYLPQDDQPQHF
>.|TRBV19|TRBJ2-3|TRBD2
TGTGCCAGTAGTATAGAACTAGCGGGTACAGATACGCAGTATTTT
CASSIELAGTDTQYF
>.|TRBV3-1/TRBV3-2|TRBJ2-3|TRBD2
TGTGCCAGCAGCTCACTAGCGGGAGAGCGAGATACGCAGTATTTT
CASSSLAGERDTQYF
>.|TRBV30|TRBJ2-2|TRBD2
TGTGCCTGGACTACGGGGGGCGGGGAGCTGTTTTTT
CAWTTGGGELFF
>.|TRBV19|TRBJ1-5|.
TGTGCCAGTAGAGTTGACGGGATTGAGGGGCCCCAGCATTTT
CASRVDGIEGPQHF
>few|TRBV5-1|TRBJ2-2|TRBD1
TGCGCCAGCAGCTTGGCGCCGGGACAGGGTTCCGGGGAGCTGTTTTTT
CASSLAPGQGSGELFF
>.|TRBV19|TRBJ1-2|.
TGTGCCAGTAGTACAGGGGCCGGCTACACCTTC
CASSTGAGYTF
>.|TRBV27|TRBJ1-5|.
TGTGCCAGCAGTTTGAAGGGAGCCGTCCCCTTCGTGAATCAGCCCCAGCATTTT
CASSLKGAVPFVNQPQHF
>.|TRBV11-2|TRBJ2-5|TRBD2
TGTGCCAGCAGCCCCGGCGGGAGGGAGACCCAGTACTTC
CASSPGGRETQYF
>.|TRBV6-4|TRBJ1-2|.
TGTGCCAGCAGTGAGTCTCAGGCCGCCGGCTACACCTTC
CASSESQAAGYTF
>.|TRBV28|TRBJ1-6|TRBD1
TGTGCCAGCAGTTTGAGGGGGACAGGGAGAAATTCACCCCTCCACTTT
CASSLRGTGRNSPLHF